The entry below gives a single T cell receptor beta chain sequence along with its context. CDR1 LNHDA and CDR2 SQIVND come from the germline V gene (reference sequence). This CDR3 has 14 amino acids. Germline trimming cut 3 bases from V and 7 bases from J; bases unmatched to any gene: 3. Deep TCR-beta sequencing used DNA from uncultured naive and memory CD4+ T cells. Libraries were prepared by immunoSEQ multiplex PCR; TCRdb keeps only in-frame clonotypes and omits some of them. The data hold fewer than 14,000 clones, with 87% observed a single time. The sample belongs to a study of CD4 T cells in relation to SARS-CoV-2 and coronaviruses. At the level of the study: Convalescent patients had median age about 40 years, range roughly 21 to 75.

The chain combines TRBV19 with TRBJ1-6; 7 bases fit TRBD1. This receptor was taken from an adult with COVID-19. Sequenced input: naive CD4+ T cells from PBMCs. Subset reported: naive CD4+ T cells isolated by negative enrichment. In DNA form, the CDR3 reads TGTGCCAGTAGTATTGAAGGGGGCAATTCACCCCTCCACTTT. This codes for CASSIEGGNSPLHF.